The 15 T cell receptor beta chains in this list originate from one sample, sequenced in a study of identical twins. TCRdb reanalysed the 5' RACE reads using MiXCR and keeps one entry per CDR3 protein. Counted here are roughly 250,000 distinct CDR3 sequences, around 15% occurring once; the ten biggest clones make up about 9%. The specimen sequenced was memory (CD45RO+) T cells sorted from blood. These receptors originate from a woman between 18 and 29 years old in good health.

V usage is TRBV7-9 and J usage is TRBJ2-2; D is ambiguous. This CDR3 has 13 amino acids. V lost 1 base, J lost 7 bases, and 7 bases lay in between. Germline values: CDR1 SEHNR, CDR2 FQNEAQ (reference sequence). Here the CDR3 DNA reads TGTGCCAGCAGCTTAGAAGTATACGGGGAGCTGTTTTTT. Amino acid sequence: CASSLEVYGELFF.

This sequence joins TRBV6-1 and TRBJ2-3; D may match TRBD1 or TRBD2 (5 bases each). Germline CDR1 is MNHNS and CDR2 is SASEGT. This CDR3 is 14 amino acids long. Trimming took 10 bases from V and 4 from J, leaving 18 bases between them. In DNA form, the CDR3 reads TGTGCCACCCGCCCCGGGACCGGGTCAGATACGCAGTATTTT. Translation gives CATRPGTGSDTQYF.

This clonotype has just a few counts. The rearrangement joins TRBV3-1 to TRBJ2-7, with 7 bases matching TRBD2. The CDR3 consists of 14 residues. V lost 2 bases and J lost 2; bases outside the gene matches: 3. Per germline, CDR1 LGHDT and CDR2 YNNKEL (reference sequence). Written as DNA, the CDR3 is TGTGCCAGCAGCCAACGCGGGGGAGCCTACGAGCAGTACTTC. It yields the protein CASSQRGGAYEQYF.

The genes are TRBV5-1 and TRBJ1-2; D uncertain. Germline V gives CDR1 SGHRS, CDR2 YFSETQ. This CDR3 region has 14 residues. Trimming cost V 0 bases and J 6 bases, with 12 bases left between them. The CDR3 DNA reads as TGCGCCAGCAGCTTGGTCTTAGGGCCGGATGGCTACACCTTC. It yields the protein CASSLVLGPDGYTF.

The sample holds many counts of this clonotype. The genes are TRBV5-4 and TRBJ2-4, with D tentatively TRBD1 or TRBD2 (6 bases each). V shed 4 bases and J shed 1 base, with 15 bases lying between them. Germline CDR1 is SGHNT and CDR2 is YYREEE (reference sequence). The CDR3 covers 16 residues. CDR3 DNA sequence: TGTGCCAGCAGCCCCAGGGGAGGAGCGGCCAAAAACATTCAGTACTTC. Amino acids: CASSPRGGAAKNIQYF.

This clonotype was detected ten times or more. The chain is built from TRBV7-8 and TRBJ2-1; 10 nucleotides line up with TRBD2. V was clipped by 4 bases and J by 1 base; unmatched bases: 4. The CDR3 length is 16 residues. Looked up from germline, CDR1 is SGHVS and CDR2 is FQNEAQ. The CDR3 DNA reads as TGTGCCAGCAGCTCGTTTAGCGGGAGGTCCTACAATGAGCAGTTCTTC. Translating gives CASSSFSGRSYNEQFF.

This clonotype was counted many times. The V gene is TRBV5-5, the J gene TRBJ2-5; TRBD1 matches at 7 bases. The trim removed 1 base at V and 5 bases at J, leaving 8 bases unmatched. The CDR3 is 15 amino acids. Germline V gene sequence: CDR1 SGHKS, CDR2 YYEKEE (reference sequence). The CDR3 spells CASSLTIGGMETQYF. The DNA for the CDR3 is TGTGCCAGCAGCTTGACGATAGGGGGCATGGAGACCCAGTACTTC.

V is TRBV7-2 and J is TRBJ1-5, with D maybe TRBD1 (5 bases). In germline, CDR1 is SGHTA, CDR2 FQGNSA. The V end lost 5 bases, the J end lost 0 bases, and 11 bases lay between the germline ends. This CDR3 spans 15 amino acids. The CDR3 is CASSTGTSSNQPQHF. CDR3 nucleotide sequence: TGTGCCAGCAGCACGGGGACGAGTAGCAATCAGCCCCAGCATTTT. Full variable domain (rest looked up from reference TRBV7-2 and TRBJ1-5): GAGVSQSPSNKVTEKGKDVELRCDPISGHTALYWYRQSLGQGLEFLIYFQGNSAPDKSGLPSDRFSAERTGGSVSTLTIQRTQQEDSAVYLCASSTGTSSNQPQHFGDGTRLSIL.

Only a few counts were recorded for this clonotype. The chain uses TRBV20-1 and TRBJ2-7; TRBD2 agrees at 9 bases. The CDR3 sequence is 16 residues long. Germline CDR1 reads DFQATT; CDR2 reads SNEGSKA (reference sequence). V was clipped by 2 bases and J by 6 bases; unmatched bases: 14. The CDR3: CSARLAGIGAGLEQYF. CDR3 DNA: TGCAGTGCTAGACTAGCGGGAATTGGGGCGGGTCTCGAGCAGTACTTC.

Only one count was recorded for this clonotype. The CDR3 nucleotides are TGTGCCAGCAGGGCCACTAACTATGGCTACACCTTC. This codes for CASRATNYGYTF. This rearrangement joins TRBV7-9 to TRBJ1-2; D is uncertain. V lost 6 bases, J lost 0 bases, and 5 bases lay in between. In germline, CDR1 is SEHNR, CDR2 FQNEAQ (reference sequence). This CDR3 contains 12 residues.

This clonotype has only a few counts. This rearrangement joins TRBV18 to TRBJ1-1; D unclear. The germline gives CDR1 KGHSH, CDR2 LQKENI. The CDR3 spans 13 residues. V was clipped by 4 bases and J by 3 bases, with 9 bases between them. CDR3: CASSREVDTEAFF. The CDR3 nucleotides read TGTGCCAGCTCACGTGAGGTCGACACTGAAGCTTTCTTT.

This clonotype was counted only a few times. The chain links TRBV14 to TRBJ2-2; no reliable D call. The CDR3 has 16 residues. V dropped 0 bases and J dropped 2 bases, with 10 bases sitting between them. Germline loops: CDR1 SGHDN, CDR2 FVKESK. In nucleotides, the CDR3 is TGTGCCAGCAGCCAAGACCCAGCGATCAACACCGGGGAGCTGTTTTTT. Translating gives CASSQDPAINTGELFF.

This clonotype was counted a few times. The chain has TRBV5-1 and TRBJ2-3; D is perhaps TRBD1 (5 bases). Trimming took off 4 bases at V and 4 bases at J, with 19 bases between the two ends. This CDR3 region has 16 residues. In germline, CDR1 is SGHRS, CDR2 YFSETQ. The CDR3 region is CASSGEVQAGPDTQYF. CDR3 DNA: TGCGCCAGCAGCGGAGAGGTACAGGCAGGGCCAGATACGCAGTATTTT.

The chain has TRBV28 and TRBJ2-5; TRBD1 matches 7 bases. CDR1 is MDHEN, CDR2 SYDVKM, per germline. V lost 8 bases and J lost 2; bases outside the gene matches: 5. The CDR3 covers 13 residues. CDR3 amino acids: CASRTGLQETQYF. The CDR3 nucleotides are TGTGCCAGCCGGACAGGTCTTCAAGAGACCCAGTACTTC.

The chain employs TRBV6-2 or TRBV6-3 and TRBJ2-7; a weak D match, TRBD1 (6 bases). CDR1 is MNHEY, CDR2 SVGEGT, per germline. Trimming pared 2 bases from V and 3 bases from J, leaving 17 bases between. The CDR3 runs to 16 residues. The CDR3 protein is CASSYPTGNPIYEQYF. The CDR3 DNA sequence: TGTGCCAGCAGTTACCCAACAGGGAATCCCATCTACGAGCAGTACTTC.